This TCR beta chain was obtained from a study of blood T cells in healthy people across ages. It was approximately 10 milliliters of peripheral blood that were drawn from each donor. This CDR3 spans 15 amino acids. Per germline, CDR1 SGHRS and CDR2 YFSETQ. Germline trimming cut 3 bases from V and 3 bases from J; bases unmatched to any gene: 4. A second about 7 to 11 cycle PCR used barcoded and J-beta primers. TCRdb analysed the 5' RACE reads with MiXCR anew, one entry per CDR3 protein. The table lists about 940,000 distinct CDR3 sequences, under 50% of them singletons. The clonotype originates from a man aged 30-40 years in good health. Input material: blood. The rearrangement joins TRBV5-1 to TRBJ2-1, with 9 bases that match TRBD2. CDR3 coding DNA: TGCGCCAGCAGCTCAAGCGGGGGGAACTACAATGAGCAGTTCTTC. It codes for CASSSSGGNYNEQFF.